This TCR beta chain was sequenced for a study of T-cell reconstitution after alpha-beta-depleted transplantation in children. Unique molecular identifiers were incorporated when the TCRbeta library was constructed. A single record per CDR3 protein comes from TCRdb applying MiXCR to the PCR reads. The table shows about 340,000 distinct CDR3 sequences, with about an eighth occurring only once. The CDR3 totals 15 residues. From germline, CDR1 is MNHEY and CDR2 SMNVEV (reference sequence). Trimming at V came to 2 bases and at J to 6 bases, leaving 3 bases not matched to a gene. The rearrangement uses TRBV27 and TRBJ2-1; 11 bases fit TRBD2. The sequencing used PBMCs, collected from the stem cell graft. The TCR originated in a human donor who donated a stem cell graft to a child with Fanconi anemia. The CDR3 here is CASSLIAGGRNEQFF. The CDR3 nucleotides read TGTGCCAGCAGTTTAATAGCGGGGGGGCGCAATGAGCAGTTCTTC.